Below, one TCR beta chain is given with its context. Treatment reported: oral pan-JAK inhibitor, 5-10 mg twice daily. This specimen belongs to a study of CD8+ T cells in alopecia areata. About the study: Patients took tofacitinib for 6 to 18 months, followed by 6 drug-free months.

RNA was isolated and reverse transcribed to cDNA, the sequencing template. The method was immunoSEQ multiplex PCR; TCRdb's version includes in-frame clones alone and lacks a portion of them. The sample holds about 270,000 clones, about three fifths seen once. The V end lost 4 bases, the J end lost 0 bases, and 12 bases lay between the germline ends. From germline, CDR1 is SGDLS and CDR2 YYNGEE. This CDR3 is built from 15 residues. This TCR came from a human donor with alopecia areata. This rearrangement joins TRBV9 to TRBJ2-3, with a tentative D call TRBD1 (6 bases). The source material was CD4+ T cells sorted from blood, sampled at week 52, from a patient treated with tofacitinib. The CDR3: CASSTRTASTDTQYF. The CDR3 region has the DNA TGTGCCAGCAGCACGCGGACAGCTAGCACAGATACGCAGTATTTT. Looking up the rest from reference TRBV9 and TRBJ2-3 gives the full variable domain: DSGVTQTPKHLITATGQRVTLRCSPRSGDLSVYWYQQSLDQGLQFLIQYYNGEERAKGNILERFSAQQFPDLHSELNLSSLELGDSALYFCASSTRTASTDTQYFGPGTRLTVL.